The clone carrying this T cell receptor (beta chain) was recorded at least ten times. No antigen is known for it. The sample comes from a study of spatial heterogeneity in lung cancer. Study-level background: The study observed each unique TCR and UMI combination more than ten times on average in raw reads.

Findings of the study overall: The number of expanded tumor alpha and beta chains correlated with mutation number.

Sample time point: sample taken at primary tumor resection. The donors, about 78 patients with untreated early-stage non-small cell lung cancer, provided the samples. The sequenced material consisted of unsorted whole RNA from tumor, nontumor lung or frozen PBMC. The CDR3 loop spans 11 amino acids. Germline CDR1 and CDR2: SQVTM and ANQGSEA. V was cut by 4 bases and J by 6 bases, with 9 bases left in between. TCRdb itself ran the 5' RACE reads through MiXCR, one entry per CDR3 protein. The sample comprises about 100,000 distinct CDR3 sequences, under 4.5% of which are singletons, and around 20% rests with the top ten.

The specimen was lung tumor tissue, collected at surgery. The J gene is TRBJ1-1, the V gene TRBV29-1; D might be TRBD1 (5 bases). This clonotype originated in a male donor with early-stage non-small cell lung cancer. The chain's CDR3 is CSVASGAEAFF. In DNA form, the CDR3 reads TGCAGCGTTGCTTCGGGGGCTGAAGCTTTCTTT.